These 29 T cell receptor beta chains were all obtained from the same sample, sequenced in a study of OX40 agonist ivuxolimab in advanced cancers. Libraries were made using the immunoSEQ multiplex PCR assay. What TCRdb holds here is the immuneACCESS table cut down to in-frame rearrangements. Part of the clones is not present; checked against another copy, under half of the missing clones reflect an unresolved V gene, and the others are unexplained. For this sample there are 10,000 to 14,000 clones; roughly 80% appear just once. Under 11% of the sample is in the top ten clones. This sample comprised CD4+ or CD8+ T cells sorted from blood, obtained in a trial of the OX40 agonist ivuxolimab. These receptors came from an adult with an advanced solid tumor such as melanoma, head and neck, liver or kidney cancer.

This clone is medium-sized. V and J are TRBV23-1 and TRBJ1-5; D might be TRBD1 (5 bases). TRBV23-1 is reported as an ORF; its role is uncertain. The germline V and J ends were trimmed by 2 bases and 2 bases, with 10 bases remaining between them. This CDR3 is 15 amino acids long. CDR3 amino acids: CASSQTGACNQPQHF. The CDR3 nucleotides are TGCGCCAGCAGTCAAACAGGTGCCTGCAATCAGCCCCAGCATTTT.

This clone was picked up a small number of times. This chain connects TRBV11-1 to TRBJ1-2; a possible D gene is TRBD1 (5 bases). There are 13 residues in the CDR3. Looked up from germline, CDR1 is SGHAT and CDR2 is FQDESV (reference sequence). The ends were cut back, 5 bases at V and 4 bases at J, with 11 bases in the middle. CDR3 sequence (DNA): TGTGCCAGCAGCCGGGGACCCAGCTATGGCTACACCTTC. It codes for CASSRGPSYGYTF.

This clone occurred once. The chain is built from TRBV11-3 and TRBJ2-1, with D uncertain. V was cut by 5 bases and J by 0 bases, with 11 bases left in between. The CDR3 consists of 15 residues. Germline values: CDR1 SGHNT, CDR2 YENEEA. CDR3 amino acids: CASSLDRASYNEQFF. CDR3 DNA: TGTGCCAGCAGCCTGGACCGGGCCTCCTACAATGAGCAGTTCTTC.

The V gene is TRBV2, the J gene TRBJ2-7, with a weak D call TRBD1 (5 bases). Trimming took off 1 base at V and 0 bases at J, with 10 bases between the two ends. This CDR3 contains 15 residues. Germline V gene sequence: CDR1 SNHLY, CDR2 FYNNEI. The DNA for the CDR3 is TGTGCCAGCAGTGAAGTACCGACAGACTCCTACGAGCAGTACTTC. This codes for CASSEVPTDSYEQYF.

A note on this clone: Additional DNA sequences in this sample encode the identical CDR3. This chain connects TRBV7-2 to TRBJ1-5; D call uncertain. The CDR3 totals 15 residues. Trimming stripped 1 base from V and 1 base from J, with 8 bases between. Germline CDR1 and CDR2: SGHTA and FQGNSA. This CDR3 reads CASSLGGGSNQPQHF. The DNA of the CDR3 is TGTGCCAGCAGCTTAGGGGGTGGGAGCAATCAGCCCCAGCATTTT.

This chain uses TRBV5-1 with TRBJ2-7, with D perhaps matching TRBD2 (6 bases). V gave up 2 bases and J gave up 0 bases, with 12 bases separating them. The CDR3 contains 15 residues. Germline assignment: CDR1 SGHRS and CDR2 YFSETQ. The CDR3 nucleotides read TGCGCCAGCAGCTTAGAGGCGGGAAGCTCCTACGAGCAGTACTTC. As protein: CASSLEAGSSYEQYF.

The rearrangement joins TRBV6-1 to TRBJ2-1; D remains unclear. The CDR3 has 15 residues. The germline CDR1 and CDR2 sequences are MNHNS and SASEGT. Trimming shortened V by 0 bases and J by 3 bases, and 9 bases separated the two germline ends. CDR3 nucleotides: TGTGCCAGCAGTGAAGCGTGGGGAAACTACAATGAGCAGTTCTTC. Translating it yields CASSEAWGNYNEQFF.

J is TRBJ2-7 and V is TRBV11-1, with no clear D. Per germline, CDR1 SGHAT and CDR2 FQDESV (reference sequence). The CDR3 is 13 residues long. V was trimmed by 3 bases and J by 3 bases, leaving 9 bases between them. The CDR3 spells CASSLFSVYEQYF. CDR3 nucleotides: TGTGCCAGCAGCTTGTTCAGCGTCTACGAGCAGTACTTC.

The rearrangement uses TRBV6-6 and TRBJ1-2, with D hard to call. Trimming cost V 2 bases and J 7 bases, with 5 bases left between them. This CDR3 contains 11 residues. CDR1 and CDR2 from the germline V gene are MNHNY and SVGAGI (reference sequence). The CDR3 spells CASSYGSGYTF. The DNA of the CDR3 is TGTGCCAGCAGTTACGGGTCTGGCTACACCTTC.

This chain connects TRBV9 to TRBJ2-3; 9 positions match TRBD1. Germline V gives CDR1 SGDLS, CDR2 YYNGEE. Unmatched junction bases numbered 6, after V lost 2 bases and J lost 5 bases. The CDR3 has 15 residues. DNA for the CDR3: TGTGCCAGCAGCGTGACAGGGGGAATGGGAGATACGCAGTATTTT. It specifies CASSVTGGMGDTQYF.

The gene calls are TRBV27 and TRBJ2-7, with 7 positions matching TRBD2. CDR3 size: 14 residues. Germline-derived CDR1 and CDR2 are MNHEY and SMNVEV (reference sequence). The V segment lost 2 bases and the J segment 6 bases; nucleotides outside the gene matches: 7. The CDR3 sequence: CASSLTLAESEQYF. The CDR3 DNA reads as TGTGCCAGCAGTTTAACCCTAGCGGAAAGCGAGCAGTACTTC.

The rearrangement uses TRBV19 and TRBJ2-1; D call uncertain. The germline gives CDR1 LNHDA, CDR2 SQIVND (reference sequence). The V end was cut by 1 base, the J end by 3 bases, with 10 bases between. This CDR3 has 15 amino acids. The CDR3 spells CASSIGPGLYNEQFF. For the CDR3, the DNA is TGTGCCAGTAGTATAGGGCCAGGCCTCTACAATGAGCAGTTCTTC.

This clone is labeled medium-sized (0.01 to 0.1%). Other DNA sequences of this sample code for an identical CDR3. The CDR3 sequence: CASSIGGTSGSYEQYF. The CDR3 DNA follows: TGTGCCAGTAGTATAGGCGGGACTAGCGGGAGTTACGAGCAGTACTTC. This chain links TRBV19 with TRBJ2-7; the match to TRBD2 covers 14 bases. Germline V gives CDR1 LNHDA, CDR2 SQIVND (reference sequence). Unmatched junction bases numbered 3, after V lost 1 base and J lost 4 bases. The CDR3 spans 16 residues.

The J gene is TRBJ2-2, the V gene TRBV9; 9 bases map to TRBD2. This CDR3 comprises 15 residues. CDR1 is SGDLS and CDR2 is YYNGEE in the germline V gene. V lost 0 bases to trimming and J lost 5 bases; unmatched junction nucleotides: 2. In nucleotides, the CDR3 is TGTGCCAGCAGCGTAGCTAGCGGGATTACCGGGGAGCTGTTTTTT. Its translation is CASSVASGITGELFF.

The chain couples TRBV9 to TRBJ2-2; D not resolved. Germline-derived CDR1 and CDR2 are SGDLS and YYNGEE. The CDR3 has 14 amino acids. Trimming cost V 4 bases and J 3 bases, with 10 bases left between them. CDR3: CASSPRGDTGELFF. CDR3 in DNA: TGTGCCAGCAGCCCTAGAGGAGACACCGGGGAGCTGTTTTTT.

The gene calls are TRBV11-2 and TRBJ2-7; D gene unclear. The ends were cut back, 5 bases at V and 2 bases at J, with 16 bases in the middle. The CDR3 sequence is 15 residues long. Germline CDR1 reads SGHAT; CDR2 reads FQNNGV. In DNA form, the CDR3 reads TGTGCCAGCAGCCCAGATCCCTACAGCCCCTACGAGCAGTACTTC. Protein product: CASSPDPYSPYEQYF.

V gene TRBV27 combines with J gene TRBJ2-3; the match to TRBD1 covers 7 bases. Unmatched junction bases numbered 9, after V lost 5 bases and J lost 4 bases. The CDR3 runs 15 residues. The V gene's germline CDR1 is MNHEY and CDR2 SMNVEV (reference sequence). The CDR3 loop reads CASSPFTGDADTQYF. As DNA, the CDR3 is TGTGCCAGCAGTCCCTTTACAGGGGATGCAGATACGCAGTATTTT.

This sequence joins TRBV7-9 and TRBJ1-2, with TRBD1 as a possible D gene (6 bases). The CDR3 totals 17 residues. Deletions cut 7 bases from V and 6 bases from J, with 27 bases between. The germline CDR1 and CDR2 sequences are SEHNR and FQNEAQ (reference sequence). CDR3 bases: TGTGCCAGCAAGACAACTCCGTCCGGGGGCGCCAGGAATGGCTACACCTTC. Translated: CASKTTPSGGARNGYTF.

This chain's CDR3 is CASSLPGTSKNEQFF. In nucleotides, the CDR3 is TGTGCCAGCAGCTTGCCCGGGACTAGCAAGAATGAGCAGTTCTTC. The chain carries TRBV5-6 and TRBJ2-1, with 9 bases matching TRBD2. This CDR3 spans 15 amino acids. Losses at the gene ends were 1 base for V and 7 bases for J; bases not matched to a gene: 6. Germline V gives CDR1 SGHDT, CDR2 YYEEEE.

This sequence joins TRBV7-6 and TRBJ2-6, with D unclear. With 4 bases removed from V and 5 bases from J, the gap between germline ends came to 15 bases. The germline gives CDR1 SGHVS, CDR2 FNYEAQ. CDR3 length equals 16 residues. The CDR3 DNA sequence: TGTGCCAGCAGCTACGTCTCACAAAGTCGGGCCAACGTCCTGACTTTC. Translated: CASSYVSQSRANVLTF.

The genes are TRBV11-2 and TRBJ2-5, with D perhaps matching TRBD1 (6 bases). V gave up 1 base and J gave up 13 bases, with 13 bases separating them. In germline, CDR1 is SGHAT, CDR2 FQNNGV. The CDR3 sequence is 12 residues long. The CDR3 DNA reads TGTGCCAGCAGCTTAGGGACAGAGCTCCGGTACTTC. Amino acid sequence: CASSLGTELRYF.

The gene calls are TRBV21-1 and TRBJ2-1; TRBD1, the table's D call, was not compared with the DNA. TRBV21-1 is shown as a pseudogene. This CDR3 is 15 amino acids long. CDR3 in amino acids: CATNTRKQGSSWQFF. The CDR3 nucleotides read TGTGCCACCAATACCCGGAAACAGGGTTCGTCGTGGCAGTTCTTC.

This clone was found once. J is TRBJ1-2 and V is TRBV28, with D unresolved. The germline V and J ends were trimmed by 3 bases and 2 bases, with 10 bases remaining between them. Germline V CDR1 and CDR2: MDHEN, SYDVKM. The CDR3 is made up of 14 amino acids. CDR3 bases: TGTGCCAGCAGTTTTGTTTGGGTGAACTATGGCTACACCTTC. Encoded protein: CASSFVWVNYGYTF.

V usage is TRBV5-4 and J usage is TRBJ2-1; D unclear. Germline V CDR1 and CDR2: SGHNT, YYREEE (reference sequence). V was cut by 9 bases and J by 3 bases, with 13 bases left in between. The CDR3 runs to 13 residues. The CDR3 is CATTDPIYNEQFF. Written as DNA, the CDR3 is TGTGCCACCACGGACCCTATCTACAATGAGCAGTTCTTC.

The chain joins TRBV29-1 to TRBJ2-7; perhaps TRBD1 as D (6 bases). The CDR3 contains 11 residues. Per germline, CDR1 SQVTM and CDR2 ANQGSEA. V was shortened by 4 bases and J by 4 bases, with 8 bases between the two germline ends. For the CDR3, the DNA is TGCAGCGTTGTTCAGGGGTACGAGCAGTACTTC. The encoded protein is CSVVQGYEQYF.

This chain joins TRBV27 and TRBJ2-1, with a weak D call TRBD2 (5 bases). CDR1 is MNHEY, CDR2 SMNVEV, per germline (reference sequence). The CDR3 loop spans 13 amino acids. V lost 2 bases to trimming and J lost 4 bases, with 6 bases between them. CDR3 region: CASSLGLYNEQFF. The DNA for the CDR3 is TGTGCCAGCAGTTTAGGACTTTACAATGAGCAGTTCTTC.

This chain joins TRBV11-1 and TRBJ2-2; D unresolved. Trimming took off 5 bases at V and 1 base at J, with 11 bases between the two ends. Germline lookup yields CDR1 SGHAT and CDR2 FQDESV (reference sequence). The CDR3 spans 15 residues. CDR3 sequence reads: CASSPPRGNTGELFF. The CDR3 DNA is TGTGCCAGCAGCCCCCCGAGAGGGAACACCGGGGAGCTGTTTTTT.

The chain carries TRBV21-1 and TRBJ2-7; the table's D call TRBD1 went unverified against the DNA. TRBV21-1 is designated a pseudogene. This CDR3 has 16 residues. CDR3 region: CASSKERGPSTYEQYF. CDR3 in DNA: TGTGCCAGCAGCAAAGAAAGGGGGCCCAGCACCTACGAGCAGTACTTC.

The chain uses TRBV7-9 and TRBJ1-1; tentative D call: TRBD1 (6 bases). Deletions cut 3 bases from V and 1 base from J, with 18 bases between. Germline loops: CDR1 SEHNR, CDR2 FQNEAQ (reference sequence). The CDR3 has 17 amino acids. Here the CDR3 DNA reads TGTGCCAGCAGCTTTGCTCCTGAGAGGACAGAGAACACTGAAGCTTTCTTT. Translated, it gives CASSFAPERTENTEAFF.